The T cell receptor (beta chain) described here comes from a study of shared clonotypes between healthy human individuals. Study outcomes and limitations: A reduction in generation probabilities was seen for non-shared clonotypes relative to those shared by all four donors.

Both subsets, CD45RA+ naive and CD45RA-negative memory, were split from the CD4+ cells. Using immunoSEQ multiplex PCR, the repertoire was profiled, and TCRdb retains in-frame clones only, with some absent. This table has 640,000 or so clones, about two thirds appearing once. The V end lost 1 base, the J end lost 9 bases, and 13 bases lay between the germline ends. The CDR3 totals 13 residues. CDR1 and CDR2 (germline): SQVTM, ANQGSEA. This clone occurred once. Its antigen remains unknown. The receptor's source is a woman aged 30 to 39 in good health. This chain joins TRBV29-1 and TRBJ1-5; the D gene is possibly TRBD1 (6 bases). The sequenced sample consisted of memory CD4+ T cells sorted from blood. Specified subset: CD45RA-negative fraction. This chain's CDR3 is CSVEGGRGRPQHF. CDR3 nucleotide sequence: TGCAGCGTTGAAGGAGGCAGGGGAAGGCCCCAGCATTTT.